The 29 T cell receptor beta chains reported below all come from one sample, sequenced in a study of control samples from healthy donors and cancer patients. The repertoire was sequenced with immunoSEQ multiplex PCR; TCRdb's copy has only in-frame clones and lacks some. The sample has roughly 70,000 clones; roughly 84% are singletons. The source material was blood. The receptors here all came from a man in his forties or fifties in good health.

The genes are TRBV4-3 and TRBJ2-2, with unresolved D. Trimming stripped 0 bases from V and 3 bases from J, with 8 bases between. CDR3 length: 15 residues. Germline V gene lookup returns CDR1 LGHNA and CDR2 YSLEER. This CDR3 is CASSQDRPYTGELFF. DNA of the CDR3: TGCGCCAGCAGCCAAGACAGGCCCTACACCGGGGAGCTGTTTTTT.

With regard to this clone: Different DNA sequences within this sample yield the same CDR3. This sequence joins TRBV4-2 and TRBJ1-6; maybe TRBD1 (5 bases). The CDR3 totals 17 residues. V lost 1 base, J lost 2 bases, and 12 bases lay in between. Germline CDR1 is LGHNA and CDR2 is YNFKEQ. CDR3 DNA sequence: TGTGCCAGCAGCCAAGTTGAGGGGTCGACCTATAATTCACCCCTCCACTTT. This translates into CASSQVEGSTYNSPLHF.

This clone was observed a single time. The chain joins TRBV29-1 to TRBJ1-4; D is undetermined. Germline CDR1 reads SQVTM; CDR2 reads ANQGSEA. The CDR3 sequence is 10 residues long. V shed 5 bases and J shed 8 bases, with 6 bases lying between them. CDR3 protein: CSVLEEKLFF. The CDR3 region has the DNA TGCAGCGTTCTAGAGGAAAAACTGTTTTTT.

The DNA for the CDR3 is TGCGCCAGCAGCCAAGACCAGGGATGGGATCGGTATGGCTACACCTTC. It codes for CASSQDQGWDRYGYTF. This chain connects TRBV4-3 to TRBJ1-2; D may be TRBD1 (5 bases). Trimming pared 0 bases from V and 5 bases from J, leaving 16 bases between. The CDR3 is made up of 16 amino acids. Germline V gene sequence: CDR1 LGHNA, CDR2 YSLEER.

This sequence joins TRBV7-9 and TRBJ2-7; 7 positions agree with TRBD2. The germline V gene encodes CDR1 SEHNR and CDR2 FQNEAQ (reference sequence). This CDR3 comprises 13 residues. Unmatched junction bases numbered 9, after V lost 10 bases and J lost 3 bases. The CDR3 DNA reads TGTGCCACTTCGGGGCCGGGGGGCTACGAGCAGTACTTC. Its protein is CATSGPGGYEQYF.

The chain employs TRBV5-4 and TRBJ2-1, with D hard to call. V shed 0 bases and J shed 9 bases, with 13 bases lying between them. Germline CDR1 reads SGHNT; CDR2 reads YYREEE (reference sequence). This CDR3 has 14 amino acids. The CDR3 loop reads CASSLVGQRGEQFF. In DNA form, the CDR3 reads TGTGCCAGCAGCTTGGTGGGTCAGAGAGGTGAGCAGTTCTTC.

The CDR3 reads CAWGVGTPAGPQHF. In DNA form, the CDR3 reads TGTGCCTGGGGCGTTGGGACACCCGCAGGGCCCCAGCATTTT. The V gene is TRBV30, the J gene TRBJ1-5; maybe TRBD1 (6 bases). The CDR3 runs 14 residues. Germline-derived CDR1 and CDR2 are GTSNPN and SVGIG (reference sequence). Between the trimmed V and J ends, which lost 5 bases and 9 bases, there was a span of 20 bases.

The J gene is TRBJ2-1, the V gene TRBV7-2; no clear D gene. Germline lookup yields CDR1 SGHTA and CDR2 FQGNSA. There are 13 residues in the CDR3. The V end lost 3 bases, the J end lost 4 bases, and 7 bases lay between the germline ends. Here the CDR3 DNA reads TGTGCCAGCAGCTTCGGAGATTACAATGAGCAGTTCTTC. It specifies CASSFGDYNEQFF.

The rearrangement uses TRBV29-1 and TRBJ1-2, with 8 positions matching TRBD1. There are 13 residues in the CDR3. Germline CDR1 reads SQVTM; CDR2 reads ANQGSEA. After removal of 6 bases from V and 5 bases from J, the junction contained 8 bases not matched to a gene. CDR3 amino acids: CSVEQGAGYGYTF. The CDR3 DNA reads TGCAGCGTGGAGCAGGGGGCAGGATATGGCTACACCTTC.

V is TRBV5-1 and J is TRBJ2-3, with D perhaps matching TRBD2 (5 bases). The CDR3 runs to 13 residues. V was cut by 0 bases and J by 5 bases, with 7 bases left in between. Germline V gene data show CDR1 as SGHRS and CDR2 as YFSETQ. The CDR3 DNA reads TGCGCCAGCAGCTTGGGAGGGATAGATACGCAGTATTTT. Translating it yields CASSLGGIDTQYF.

This chain uses TRBV29-1 with TRBJ2-1; D possibly corresponds to TRBD2 (5 bases). Between the trimmed V and J ends, which lost 7 bases and 7 bases, there was a span of 14 bases. The CDR3 is 12 amino acids. Germline V lookup: CDR1 SQVTM, CDR2 ANQGSEA. CDR3 DNA sequence: TGCAGCGGCGGTTTCGGGGTGAATGAGCAGTTCTTC. Residues: CSGGFGVNEQFF.

This sequence joins TRBV20-1 and TRBJ2-7; 9 bases map to TRBD1. Germline CDR1 DFQATT, CDR2 SNEGSKA (reference sequence). V lost 3 bases and J lost 1; bases outside the gene matches: 7. The CDR3 contains 15 residues. CDR3: CSASRYGTGSYEQYF. CDR3 sequence (DNA): TGCAGTGCTAGTAGGTATGGGACAGGGTCCTACGAGCAGTACTTC.

V is TRBV12-3 or TRBV12-4 and J is TRBJ1-1; 9 nucleotides line up with TRBD1. The trim removed 4 bases at V and 6 bases at J, leaving 3 bases unmatched. The CDR3 spans 13 residues. The CDR3 reads CASSSRQGAEAFF. CDR3 coding DNA: TGTGCCAGCAGTTCCCGACAGGGGGCTGAAGCTTTCTTT.

V gene TRBV10-3 combines with J gene TRBJ1-1, with 7 bases matching TRBD1. The CDR3 totals 14 residues. CDR1 and CDR2 (germline): ENHRY, SYGVKD. V shed 6 bases and J 1 base; nucleotides not matched to a gene: 5. CDR3 nucleotides: TGTGCCATCAGCAAGGGGACAGCGAACACTGAAGCTTTCTTT. This translates into CAISKGTANTEAFF.

The chain is built from TRBV29-1 and TRBJ2-2; no clear D. Trimming left V 5 bases short and J 0 bases short, with 10 bases between. Looked up from germline, CDR1 is SQVTM and CDR2 is ANQGSEA. The CDR3 runs to 14 residues. This CDR3 reads CSVLGRANTGELFF. For the CDR3, the DNA is TGCAGCGTTTTGGGTAGGGCGAACACCGGGGAGCTGTTTTTT.

The chain links TRBV28 to TRBJ1-2, with a tentative D call TRBD1 (5 bases). Trimming shortened V by 11 bases and J by 7 bases, and 17 bases separated the two germline ends. The CDR3 has 12 residues. Germline CDR1 reads MDHEN; CDR2 reads SYDVKM. The CDR3 loop is CASVARVAGYTF. In DNA, the CDR3 is TGTGCCTCCGTTGCCAGGGTGGCTGGCTACACCTTC.

The gene calls are TRBV6-5 and TRBJ2-7; D uncertain. The CDR3 runs 14 residues. Trimming cost V 6 bases and J 3 bases, with 15 bases left between them. The germline V gene has CDR1 MNHEY and CDR2 SVGAGI. CDR3 region: CASSLYVGNYEQYF. The DNA of the CDR3 is TGTGCCAGCAGCCTCTACGTCGGTAACTACGAGCAGTACTTC.

The chain combines TRBV28 with TRBJ1-4, with D perhaps matching TRBD1 (5 bases). The CDR3 sequence is 15 residues long. Trimming took off 2 bases at V and 11 bases at J, with 18 bases between the two ends. The germline V gene has CDR1 MDHEN and CDR2 SYDVKM. The CDR3 coding sequence is TGTGCCAGCAGTTTAGGGGGGACCTCAATGCGGAAACTGTTTTTT. It codes for CASSLGGTSMRKLFF.

The chain carries TRBV11-2 and TRBJ2-4; D is ambiguous. This CDR3 is built from 15 residues. Germline V gives CDR1 SGHAT, CDR2 FQNNGV. Trimming removed 4 bases from V and 9 bases from J, with 19 bases in between. This chain's CDR3 is CASSSPPAANRIQYF. The CDR3 DNA follows: TGTGCCAGCAGCTCCCCCCCTGCAGCCAACCGCATTCAGTACTTC.

The chain links TRBV6-1 to TRBJ2-3; 9 bases are shared with TRBD1. This CDR3 spans 15 amino acids. J was trimmed by 4 bases and V by 5 bases; bases with no gene match: 7. Germline-derived CDR1 and CDR2 are MNHNS and SASEGT. Here the CDR3 DNA reads TGTGCCAGCAGTTCCGCCGGGACAGGGTCAGATACGCAGTATTTT. Amino acid sequence: CASSSAGTGSDTQYF.

A single count supports this clone. The chain is built from TRBV5-1 and TRBJ2-3; no firm D call. The CDR3 spans 13 residues. V was shortened by 2 bases and J by 5 bases, with 9 bases between the two germline ends. Germline lookup yields CDR1 SGHRS and CDR2 YFSETQ. The chain's CDR3 is CASSFLEGDTQYF. DNA of the CDR3: TGCGCCAGCAGCTTTCTAGAAGGAGATACGCAGTATTTT. Full variable domain (missing parts from reference TRBV5-1 and TRBJ2-3): KAGVTQTPRYLIKTRGQQVTLSCSPISGHRSVSWYQQTPGQGLQFLFEYFSETQRNKGNFPGRFSGRQFSNSRSEMNVSTLELGDSALYLCASSFLEGDTQYFGPGTRLTVL.

The gene calls are TRBV7-2 and TRBJ2-7, with D perhaps assigned TRBD1 or TRBD2 (5 bases each). Germline V gene data show CDR1 as SGHTA and CDR2 as FQGNSA. The V end was cut by 0 bases, the J end by 3 bases, with 12 bases between. The CDR3 totals 15 residues. CDR3 bases: TGTGCCAGCAGCTTAGCCCAGGGCGGGTACTACGAGCAGTACTTC. Its protein is CASSLAQGGYYEQYF.

The count of this clone is one. The chain joins TRBV9 to TRBJ2-1, with 13 bases that match TRBD2. Germline V CDR1 and CDR2: SGDLS, YYNGEE. The CDR3 is 14 amino acids. Trimming took 0 bases from V and 14 from J; bases not matched to a gene: 5. The CDR3: CASSVGTSGGGKFF. For the CDR3, the DNA is TGTGCCAGCAGCGTAGGAACTAGCGGGGGGGGAAAGTTCTTC. Based on the CDR3 plus reference TRBV9 and TRBJ2-1, the full variable domain is DSGVTQTPKHLITATGQRVTLRCSPRSGDLSVYWYQQSLDQGLQFLIQYYNGEERAKGNILERFSAQQFPDLHSELNLSSLELGDSALYFCASSVGTSGGGKFFGPGTRLTVL.

V is TRBV23-1 and J is TRBJ1-6, with 7 bases identical to TRBD1. TRBV23-1 is designated an ORF whose function remains uncertain. The V and J ends lost 11 bases and 11 bases, in that order; junction bases with no gene match: 6. CDR3 length equals 11 residues. The CDR3 nucleotides read TGCGCCCTTGACAGGGTGGCACCCCTCCACTTT. Amino acid sequence: CALDRVAPLHF.

The rearrangement uses TRBV19 and TRBJ1-1; D is undetermined. The CDR3 has 14 residues. The V and J ends lost 2 bases and 5 bases respectively, with 12 bases between them. In germline, CDR1 is LNHDA, CDR2 SQIVND (reference sequence). CDR3 nucleotide sequence: TGTGCCAGTAGTATAAGACCCGGCAGGACTGAAGCTTTCTTT. It codes for CASSIRPGRTEAFF.

The rearrangement uses TRBV7-2 and TRBJ2-6, with a possible D match to TRBD1 (6 bases). The CDR3 has 16 residues. Per the germline V gene, CDR1 is SGHTA and CDR2 is FQGNSA. V lost 3 bases, J lost 0 bases, and 9 bases lay in between. Here the CDR3 reads CASSFQGGSGANVLTF. CDR3 sequence (DNA): TGTGCCAGCAGCTTTCAAGGGGGCTCTGGGGCCAACGTCCTGACTTTC.

V and J are TRBV7-2 and TRBJ2-1; D may match TRBD1 or TRBD2 (6 bases each). Germline-derived CDR1 and CDR2 are SGHTA and FQGNSA. This CDR3 has 16 residues. Trimming left V 7 bases short and J 4 bases short, with 20 bases between. The CDR3 is CASTLHGGGEYNEQFF. CDR3 coding DNA: TGTGCCAGCACCCTCCACGGGGGCGGTGAGTACAATGAGCAGTTCTTC. The full variable domain, in which reference TRBV7-2 and TRBJ2-1 provide the parts outside the CDR3, is GAGVSQSPSNKVTEKGKDVELRCDPISGHTALYWYRQSLGQGLEFLIYFQGNSAPDKSGLPSDRFSAERTGGSVSTLTIQRTQQEDSAVYLCASTLHGGGEYNEQFFGPGTRLTVL.

The chain has TRBV11-3 and TRBJ2-3; TRBD2 might be the D (6 bases). Trimming left V 5 bases short and J 4 bases short, with 16 bases between. The CDR3 runs to 15 residues. Germline loops: CDR1 SGHNT, CDR2 YENEEA. For the CDR3, the DNA is TGTGCCAGCAGCCCCCGGGACTTCGCCGCAGATACGCAGTATTTT. Residues: CASSPRDFAADTQYF.

The rearrangement joins TRBV27 to TRBJ2-3; the D gene is possibly TRBD1 (6 bases). Looked up from germline, CDR1 is MNHEY and CDR2 is SMNVEV (reference sequence). V was clipped by 6 bases and J by 0 bases, with 13 bases between them. The CDR3 consists of 15 residues. CDR3 bases: TGTGCCAGCAGGCTACAGGGTGGTAGCACAGATACGCAGTATTTT. It codes for CASRLQGGSTDTQYF.